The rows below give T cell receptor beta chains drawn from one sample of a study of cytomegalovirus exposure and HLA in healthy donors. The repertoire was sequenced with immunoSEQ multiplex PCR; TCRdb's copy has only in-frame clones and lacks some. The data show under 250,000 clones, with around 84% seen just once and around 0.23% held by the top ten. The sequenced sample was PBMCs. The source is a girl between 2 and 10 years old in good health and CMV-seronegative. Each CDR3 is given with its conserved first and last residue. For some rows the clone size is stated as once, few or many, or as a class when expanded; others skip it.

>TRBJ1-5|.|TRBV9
CASSLGEVGNQPQHF
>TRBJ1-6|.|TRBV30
CAWSVPFSVYNSPLHF
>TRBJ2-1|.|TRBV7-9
CASSSGLAGGIEQFF
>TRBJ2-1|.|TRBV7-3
CASSLDNEQFF
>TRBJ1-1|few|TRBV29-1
CSVEGTGGPFTEAFF
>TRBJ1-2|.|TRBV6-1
CASSEVQGSYGYTF
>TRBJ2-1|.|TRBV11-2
CASSLVGLAGYSSYNEQFF
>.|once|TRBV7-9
CASSLWTNTGRYEQYF
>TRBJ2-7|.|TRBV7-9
CASTLGGGAEGYEQYF
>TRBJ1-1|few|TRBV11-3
CASSLQGDTEAFF
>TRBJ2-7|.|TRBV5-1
CASSQTGDEGEQYF
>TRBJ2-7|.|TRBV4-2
CASSQEAGSSYEQYF
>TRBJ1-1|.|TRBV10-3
CAVTGLGEAFF
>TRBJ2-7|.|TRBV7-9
CASSLDPGQGAYEQYF
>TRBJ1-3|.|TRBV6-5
CASSYGGNTGNTIYF
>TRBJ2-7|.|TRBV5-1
CASSSDRGRVYF
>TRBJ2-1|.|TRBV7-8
CASSPVGGRGNEQFF
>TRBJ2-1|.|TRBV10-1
CASSGGLAGGPYSYNEQFF
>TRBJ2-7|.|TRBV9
CASSVDGGYEQYF
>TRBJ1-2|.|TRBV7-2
CASSALGQGYGYTF
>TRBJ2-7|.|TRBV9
CASSGGTSSNYEQYF
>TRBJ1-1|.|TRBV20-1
CSARGQVEAFF
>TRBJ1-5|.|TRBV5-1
CASSLTPGVIGDSNQPQHF
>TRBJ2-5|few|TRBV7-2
CASSRQYQETQYF
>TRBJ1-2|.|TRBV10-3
CATTGDYGYTF
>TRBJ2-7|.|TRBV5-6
CASSFRTSGSSSYEQYF
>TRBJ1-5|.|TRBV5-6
CASSLGPYSNQPQHF